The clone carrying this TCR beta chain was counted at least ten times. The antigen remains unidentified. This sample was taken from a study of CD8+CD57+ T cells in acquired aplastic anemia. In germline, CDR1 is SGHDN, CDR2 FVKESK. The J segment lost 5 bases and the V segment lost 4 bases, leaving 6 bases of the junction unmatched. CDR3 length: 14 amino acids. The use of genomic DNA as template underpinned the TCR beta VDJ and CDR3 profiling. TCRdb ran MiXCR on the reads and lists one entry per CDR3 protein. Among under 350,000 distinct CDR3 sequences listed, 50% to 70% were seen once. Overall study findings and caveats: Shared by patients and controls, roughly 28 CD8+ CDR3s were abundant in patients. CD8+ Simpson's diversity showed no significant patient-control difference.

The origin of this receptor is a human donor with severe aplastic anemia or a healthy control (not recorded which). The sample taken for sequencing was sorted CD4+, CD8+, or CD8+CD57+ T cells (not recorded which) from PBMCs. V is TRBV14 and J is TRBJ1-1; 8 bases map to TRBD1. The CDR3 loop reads CASSRRTGLTEAFF. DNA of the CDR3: TGTGCCAGCAGCCGAAGGACAGGGCTGACTGAAGCTTTCTTT.